This T cell receptor beta chain was obtained from a study of T cell responses to AZD1222 COVID-19 vaccine. Findings and limits, study-wide: Compared with day 0, the breadth and depth of the Spike-specific TCR repertoire rose significantly after two doses of AZD1222. Dominant CD4 TCR responses targeted spike regions 160-218 and 743-854.

This CDR3 region has 15 residues. V lost 3 bases to trimming and J lost 3 bases, with 12 bases between them. Germline V gene lookup returns CDR1 KGHSH and CDR2 LQKENI. Using immunoSEQ multiplex PCR, the repertoire was profiled, and TCRdb retains in-frame clones only, with some absent. The table records 85,000 to 120,000 clones, 90% of them present only once. As for this clone: The antigen is not known.

The chain carries TRBV18 and TRBJ1-5; D unresolved. This material consisted of peripheral blood, taken 28 days after the second AZD1222 dose. This clonotype was obtained from an adult who received the AZD1222 COVID-19 vaccine. The CDR3 sequence: CASSPSSFPNQPQHF. CDR3 bases: TGTGCCAGCTCACCTAGCTCGTTCCCCAATCAGCCCCAGCATTTT.